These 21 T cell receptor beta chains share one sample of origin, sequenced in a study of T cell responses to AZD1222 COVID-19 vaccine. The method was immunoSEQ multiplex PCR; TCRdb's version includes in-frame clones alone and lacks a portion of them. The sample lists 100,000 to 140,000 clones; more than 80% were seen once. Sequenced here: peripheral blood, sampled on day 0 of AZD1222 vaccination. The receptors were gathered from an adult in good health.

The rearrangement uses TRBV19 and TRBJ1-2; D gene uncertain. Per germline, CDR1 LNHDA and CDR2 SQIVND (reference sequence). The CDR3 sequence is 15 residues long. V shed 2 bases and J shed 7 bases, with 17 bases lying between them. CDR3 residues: CASSIIQVTSGGYTF. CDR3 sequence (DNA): TGTGCCAGTAGTATAATTCAAGTTACTAGTGGTGGCTACACCTTC.

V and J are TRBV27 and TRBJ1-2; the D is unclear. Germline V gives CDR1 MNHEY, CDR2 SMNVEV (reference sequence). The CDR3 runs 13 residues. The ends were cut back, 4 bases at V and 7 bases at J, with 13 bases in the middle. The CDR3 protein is CASSYGWGAGYTF. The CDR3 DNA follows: TGTGCCAGCAGTTATGGATGGGGTGCTGGCTACACCTTC.

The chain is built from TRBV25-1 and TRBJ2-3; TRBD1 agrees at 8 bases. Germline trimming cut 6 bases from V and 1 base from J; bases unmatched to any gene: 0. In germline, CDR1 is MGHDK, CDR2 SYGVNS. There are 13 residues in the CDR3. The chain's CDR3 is CASRQGGTDTQYF. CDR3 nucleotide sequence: TGTGCCAGCAGACAGGGGGGCACAGATACGCAGTATTTT.

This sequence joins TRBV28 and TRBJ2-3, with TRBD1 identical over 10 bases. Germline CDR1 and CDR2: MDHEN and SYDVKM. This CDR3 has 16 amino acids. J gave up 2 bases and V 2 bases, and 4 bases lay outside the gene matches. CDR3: CASSLAGQGTTDTQYF. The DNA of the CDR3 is TGTGCCAGCAGTTTAGCGGGACAGGGGACCACAGATACGCAGTATTTT.

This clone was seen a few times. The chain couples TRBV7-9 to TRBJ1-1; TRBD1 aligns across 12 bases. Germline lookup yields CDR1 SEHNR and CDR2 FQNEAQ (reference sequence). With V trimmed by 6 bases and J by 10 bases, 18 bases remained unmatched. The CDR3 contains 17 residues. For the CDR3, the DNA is TGTGCCAGCAGTTCTTTCCGGGACAGGGGGCGGATTCCCCGAGCTTTCTTT. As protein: CASSSFRDRGRIPRAFF.

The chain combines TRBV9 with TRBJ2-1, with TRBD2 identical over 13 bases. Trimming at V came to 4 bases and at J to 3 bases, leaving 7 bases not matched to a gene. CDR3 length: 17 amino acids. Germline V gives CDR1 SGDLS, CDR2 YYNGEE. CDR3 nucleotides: TGTGCCAGCAGCCCAGGGACTAGCGGGAACCTCTACAATGAGCAGTTCTTC. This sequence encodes CASSPGTSGNLYNEQFF. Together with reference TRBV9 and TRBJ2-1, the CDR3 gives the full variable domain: DSGVTQTPKHLITATGQRVTLRCSPRSGDLSVYWYQQSLDQGLQFLIQYYNGEERAKGNILERFSAQQFPDLHSELNLSSLELGDSALYFCASSPGTSGNLYNEQFFGPGTRLTVL.

The CDR3 sequence is CSVGAWGAYNEQFF. The CDR3 bases are TGCAGCGTGGGGGCATGGGGGGCTTACAATGAGCAGTTCTTC. The chain employs TRBV29-1 and TRBJ2-1; D assignment may be TRBD1 or TRBD2 (6 bases each). Germline CDR1 is SQVTM and CDR2 is ANQGSEA. V lost 6 bases and J 4 bases, leaving 16 bases between the germline ends. This CDR3 is built from 14 residues.

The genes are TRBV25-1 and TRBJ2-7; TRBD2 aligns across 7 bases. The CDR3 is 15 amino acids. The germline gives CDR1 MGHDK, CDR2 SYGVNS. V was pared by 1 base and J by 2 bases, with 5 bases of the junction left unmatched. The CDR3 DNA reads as TGTGCCAGCAGTGAATCCCTAGCGGAGGCCTACGAGCAGTACTTC. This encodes CASSESLAEAYEQYF.

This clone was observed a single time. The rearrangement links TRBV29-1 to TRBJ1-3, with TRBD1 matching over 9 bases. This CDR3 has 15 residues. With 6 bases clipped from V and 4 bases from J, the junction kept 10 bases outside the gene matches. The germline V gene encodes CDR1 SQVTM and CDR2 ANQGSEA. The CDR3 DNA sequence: TGCAGCGTGAAAACCGGGACAGGGAAAGGAAACACCATATATTTT. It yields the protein CSVKTGTGKGNTIYF.

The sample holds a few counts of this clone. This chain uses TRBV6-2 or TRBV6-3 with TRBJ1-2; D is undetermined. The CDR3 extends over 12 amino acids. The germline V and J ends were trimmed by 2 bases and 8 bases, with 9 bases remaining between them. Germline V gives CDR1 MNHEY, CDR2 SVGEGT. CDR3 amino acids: CASSYEGQGYTF. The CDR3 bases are TGTGCCAGCAGTTACGAGGGCCAAGGCTACACCTTC.

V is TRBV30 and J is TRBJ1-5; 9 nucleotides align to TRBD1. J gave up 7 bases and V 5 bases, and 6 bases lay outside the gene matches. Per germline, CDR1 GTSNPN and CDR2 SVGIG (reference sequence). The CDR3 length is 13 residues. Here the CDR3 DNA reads TGTGCCTGGGGGACAGGGAAGGGCCAGCCCCAGCATTTT. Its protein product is CAWGTGKGQPQHF.

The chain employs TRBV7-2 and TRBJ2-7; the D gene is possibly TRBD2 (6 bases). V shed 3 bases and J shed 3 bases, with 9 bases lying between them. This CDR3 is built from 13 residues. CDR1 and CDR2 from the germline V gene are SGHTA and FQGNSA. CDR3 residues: CASSFGRDYEQYF. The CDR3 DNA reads TGTGCCAGCAGCTTCGGGCGGGACTACGAGCAGTACTTC.

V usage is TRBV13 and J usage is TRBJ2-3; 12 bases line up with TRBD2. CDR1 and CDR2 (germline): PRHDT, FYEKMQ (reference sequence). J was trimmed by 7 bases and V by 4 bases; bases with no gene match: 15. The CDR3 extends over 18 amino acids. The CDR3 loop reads CASSSTDPTSGSLYTQYF. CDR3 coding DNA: TGTGCCAGCAGCTCCACCGATCCGACTAGCGGGAGTCTGTATACGCAGTATTTT.

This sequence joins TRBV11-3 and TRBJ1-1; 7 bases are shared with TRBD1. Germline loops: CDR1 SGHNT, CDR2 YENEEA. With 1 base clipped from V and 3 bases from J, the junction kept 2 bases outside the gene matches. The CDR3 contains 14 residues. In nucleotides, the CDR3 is TGTGCCAGCAGCTTAGGCAGGGGGGACACTGAAGCTTTCTTT. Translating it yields CASSLGRGDTEAFF. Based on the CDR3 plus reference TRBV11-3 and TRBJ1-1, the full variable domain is EAGVVQSPRYKIIEKKQPVAFWCNPISGHNTLYWYLQNLGQGPELLIRYENEEAVDDSQLPKDRFSAERLKGVDSTLKIQPAELGDSAVYLCASSLGRGDTEAFFGQGTRLTVV.

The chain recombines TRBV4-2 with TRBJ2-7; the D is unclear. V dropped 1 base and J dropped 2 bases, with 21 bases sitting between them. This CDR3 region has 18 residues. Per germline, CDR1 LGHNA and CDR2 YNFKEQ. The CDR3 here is CASSQVSAEAGWAYEQYF. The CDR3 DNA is TGTGCCAGCAGCCAAGTATCGGCAGAGGCCGGTTGGGCCTACGAGCAGTACTTC.

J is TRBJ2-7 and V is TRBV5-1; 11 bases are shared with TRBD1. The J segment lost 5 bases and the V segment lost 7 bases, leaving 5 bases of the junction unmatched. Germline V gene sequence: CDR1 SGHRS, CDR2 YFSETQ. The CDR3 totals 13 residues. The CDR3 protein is CASGGQGVDEQYF. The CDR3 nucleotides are TGCGCCAGCGGGGGACAGGGGGTGGACGAGCAGTACTTC.

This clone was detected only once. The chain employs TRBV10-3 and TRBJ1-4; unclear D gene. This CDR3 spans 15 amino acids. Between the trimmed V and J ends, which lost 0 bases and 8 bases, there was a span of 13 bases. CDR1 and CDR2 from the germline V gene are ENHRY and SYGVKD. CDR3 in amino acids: CAISESGSEGEKLFF. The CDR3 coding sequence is TGTGCCATCAGTGAGTCTGGGTCTGAGGGCGAAAAACTGTTTTTT.

The CDR3 sequence is CASSSTSGAQETQYF. The CDR3 bases are TGTGCCAGCAGCTCGACTAGCGGGGCTCAAGAGACCCAGTACTTC. The chain joins TRBV5-4 to TRBJ2-5; 11 bases map to TRBD2. Germline assignment: CDR1 SGHNT and CDR2 YYREEE (reference sequence). Trimming cost V 3 bases and J 2 bases; bases outside gene matches: 3. The CDR3 loop spans 15 amino acids.

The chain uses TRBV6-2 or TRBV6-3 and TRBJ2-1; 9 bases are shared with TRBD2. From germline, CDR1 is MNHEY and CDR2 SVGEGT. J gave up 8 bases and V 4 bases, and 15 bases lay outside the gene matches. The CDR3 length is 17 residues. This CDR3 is CASSFILSGRVKDEQFF. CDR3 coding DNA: TGTGCCAGCAGTTTCATACTTAGCGGGAGAGTCAAAGATGAGCAGTTCTTC.

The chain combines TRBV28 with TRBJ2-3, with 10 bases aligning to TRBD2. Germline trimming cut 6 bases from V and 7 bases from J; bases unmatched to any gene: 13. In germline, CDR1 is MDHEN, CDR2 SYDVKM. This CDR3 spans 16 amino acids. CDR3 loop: CASSPARSSGRHTQYF. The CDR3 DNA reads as TGTGCCAGCAGCCCCGCGAGGTCTAGCGGGAGACATACGCAGTATTTT.

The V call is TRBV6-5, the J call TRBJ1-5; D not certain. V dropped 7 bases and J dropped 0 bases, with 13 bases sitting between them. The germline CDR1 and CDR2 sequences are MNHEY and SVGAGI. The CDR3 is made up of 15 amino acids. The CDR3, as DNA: TGTGCCAGCAACGATCAGAAAAATAGCAATCAGCCCCAGCATTTT. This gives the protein CASNDQKNSNQPQHF.